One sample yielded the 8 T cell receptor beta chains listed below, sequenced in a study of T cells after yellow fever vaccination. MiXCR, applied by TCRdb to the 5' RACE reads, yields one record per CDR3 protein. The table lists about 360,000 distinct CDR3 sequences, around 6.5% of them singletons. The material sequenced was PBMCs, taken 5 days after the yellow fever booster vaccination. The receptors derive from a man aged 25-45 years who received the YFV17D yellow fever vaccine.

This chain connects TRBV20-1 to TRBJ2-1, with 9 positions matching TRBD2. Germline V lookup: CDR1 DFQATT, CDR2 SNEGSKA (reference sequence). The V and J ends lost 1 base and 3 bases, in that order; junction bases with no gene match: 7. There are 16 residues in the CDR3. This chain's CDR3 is CSARVFSGSRYNEQFF. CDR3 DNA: TGCAGTGCTAGAGTTTTTAGCGGGAGTCGCTACAATGAGCAGTTCTTC.

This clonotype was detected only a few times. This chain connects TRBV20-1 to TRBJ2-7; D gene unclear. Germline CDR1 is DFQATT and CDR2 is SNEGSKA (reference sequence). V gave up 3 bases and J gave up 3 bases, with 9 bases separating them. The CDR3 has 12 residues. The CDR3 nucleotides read TGCAGTGCTAGCGTCGGCGGCTACGAGCAGTACTTC. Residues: CSASVGGYEQYF.

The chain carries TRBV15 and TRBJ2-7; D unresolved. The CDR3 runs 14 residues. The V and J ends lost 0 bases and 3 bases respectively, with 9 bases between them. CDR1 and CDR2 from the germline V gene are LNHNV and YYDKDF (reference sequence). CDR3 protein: CATSRDPGYYEQYF. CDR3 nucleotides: TGTGCCACCAGCAGAGATCCGGGCTACTACGAGCAGTACTTC.

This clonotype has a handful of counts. The CDR3 coding sequence is TGTGCCTGGAGCGCGGGGGTCGCATATCAGCCCCAGCATTTT. Translating it yields CAWSAGVAYQPQHF. The V call is TRBV30, the J call TRBJ1-5; possible D gene TRBD1, 5 bases. The germline gives CDR1 GTSNPN, CDR2 SVGIG (reference sequence). The CDR3 loop spans 14 amino acids. Trimming removed 3 bases at V and 5 bases at J, with 14 bases between.

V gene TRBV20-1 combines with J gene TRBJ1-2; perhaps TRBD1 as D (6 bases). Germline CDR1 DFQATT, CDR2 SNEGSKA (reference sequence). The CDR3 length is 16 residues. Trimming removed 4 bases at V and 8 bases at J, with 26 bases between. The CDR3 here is CSANPGHDISYGGYTF. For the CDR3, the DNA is TGCAGTGCTAATCCGGGACATGACATTAGCTACGGAGGCTACACCTTC.

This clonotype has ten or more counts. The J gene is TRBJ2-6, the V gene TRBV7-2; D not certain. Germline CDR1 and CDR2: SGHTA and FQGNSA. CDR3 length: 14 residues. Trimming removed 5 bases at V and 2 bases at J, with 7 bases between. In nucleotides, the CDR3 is TGTGCCAGCAGCCCCCTTGCTGGGGCCAACGTCCTGACTTTC. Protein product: CASSPLAGANVLTF.

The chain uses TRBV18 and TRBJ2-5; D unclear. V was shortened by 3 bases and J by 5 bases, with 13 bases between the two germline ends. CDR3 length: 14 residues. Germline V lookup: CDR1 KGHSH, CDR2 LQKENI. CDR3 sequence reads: CASSPLLDLETQYF. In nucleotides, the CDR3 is TGTGCCAGCTCACCGCTTTTGGACCTGGAGACCCAGTACTTC.

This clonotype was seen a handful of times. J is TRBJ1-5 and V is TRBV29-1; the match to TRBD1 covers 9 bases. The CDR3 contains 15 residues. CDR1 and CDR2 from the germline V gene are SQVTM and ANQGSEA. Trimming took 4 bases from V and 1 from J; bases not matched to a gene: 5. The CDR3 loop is CSVAWGQGSNQPQHF. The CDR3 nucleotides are TGCAGCGTTGCTTGGGGACAGGGAAGCAATCAGCCCCAGCATTTT.